The source of this T cell receptor beta chain is a study of shared clonotypes between healthy human individuals. Trimming removed 4 bases at V and 8 bases at J, with 12 bases between. CDR3 length equals 14 residues. Germline CDR1 reads LNHDA; CDR2 reads SQIVND (reference sequence). Sequenced by immunoSEQ multiplex PCR; TCRdb stores in-frame clones only, minus some. The profile shows some 2,100,000 clones, approximately 95% of them singletons. This TCR was recovered from a man in his late teens or twenties in good health. Sequencing input: naive CD4+ T cells sorted from blood. Subset of the sample: CD45RA+ positively selected. The chain carries TRBV19 and TRBJ1-6, with a weak D call TRBD1 (5 bases). CDR3 in DNA: TGTGCCAGTAGTACCGACGGGGGGTATTCACCCCTCCACTTT. Translation gives CASSTDGGYSPLHF.